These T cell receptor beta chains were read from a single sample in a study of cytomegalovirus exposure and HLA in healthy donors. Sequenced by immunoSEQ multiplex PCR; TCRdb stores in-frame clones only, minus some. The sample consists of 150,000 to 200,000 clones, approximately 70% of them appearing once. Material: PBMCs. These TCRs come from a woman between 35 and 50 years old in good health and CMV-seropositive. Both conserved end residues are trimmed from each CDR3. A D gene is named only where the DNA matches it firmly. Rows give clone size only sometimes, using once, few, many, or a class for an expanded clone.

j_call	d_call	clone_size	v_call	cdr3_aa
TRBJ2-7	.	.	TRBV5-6	ASGGASGYEQY
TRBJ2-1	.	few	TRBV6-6	ASSYRGEQF
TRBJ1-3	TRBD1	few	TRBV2	ASSERGPSGNTIY
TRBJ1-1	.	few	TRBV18	ASSPRTRNTEAF
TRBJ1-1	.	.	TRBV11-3	ASSRGGSVNTEAF
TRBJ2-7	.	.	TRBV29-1	SVVLTVSSYEQY
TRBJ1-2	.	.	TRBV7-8	ASSLATAGYGYT
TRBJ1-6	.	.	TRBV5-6	ASSMGHPSPLH
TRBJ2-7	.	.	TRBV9	ASSVGGETEQY
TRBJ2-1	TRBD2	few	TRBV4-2	ASSQAPLAGGYNEQF
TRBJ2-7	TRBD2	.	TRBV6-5	ASSLAGGTYEQY
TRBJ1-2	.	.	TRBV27	ASSFFAQGRGYT
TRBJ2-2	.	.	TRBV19	ASRPVEGGYTGELF
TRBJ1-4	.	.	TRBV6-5	ASSYLGALNEKLF
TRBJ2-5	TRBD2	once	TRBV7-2	ASSHRLAGAPTLETQY
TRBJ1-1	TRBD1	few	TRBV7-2	ASSPRQGANTEAF
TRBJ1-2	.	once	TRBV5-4	ASSLSTGNYGYT
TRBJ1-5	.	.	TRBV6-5	ASTQRGGNQPQH
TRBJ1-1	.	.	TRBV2	ASSISAGNTEAF
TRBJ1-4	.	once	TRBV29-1	SVELGSREKLF
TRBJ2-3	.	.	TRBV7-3	ASSLSYRADTQY
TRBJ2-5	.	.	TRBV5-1	ASSLSAGEETQY
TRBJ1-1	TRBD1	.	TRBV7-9	AGTGEVEAF
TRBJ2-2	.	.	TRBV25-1	ASSEYFRGDTGELF
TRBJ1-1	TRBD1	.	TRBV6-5	AIEGQSNTEAF
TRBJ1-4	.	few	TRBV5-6	ASSLRGGAPNEKLF
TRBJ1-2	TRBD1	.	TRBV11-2	ASSLDLGQGADGYT
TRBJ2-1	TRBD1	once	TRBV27	ASSITRDRGNEQF
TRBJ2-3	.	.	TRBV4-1	ASSLLPRGTDTQY
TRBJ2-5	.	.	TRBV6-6	ASSYRGLVNGDQY
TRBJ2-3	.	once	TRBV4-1	ASSQSQAQTDTQY
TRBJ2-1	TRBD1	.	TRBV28	ASSSPTGGGNEQF
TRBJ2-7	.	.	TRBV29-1	SVRYTYEQY
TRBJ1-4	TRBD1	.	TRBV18	ASSPPDRGREKLF
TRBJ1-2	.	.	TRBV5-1	ASNLSPSQAYGYP
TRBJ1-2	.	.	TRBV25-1	ASSEGISSGGYT
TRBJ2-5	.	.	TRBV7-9	ASSHEETQY
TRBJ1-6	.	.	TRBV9	ASSVTDTGSPLH
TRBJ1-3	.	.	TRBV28	ASGTLGNTIY
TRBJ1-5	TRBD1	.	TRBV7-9	ASSPRGNQPQH
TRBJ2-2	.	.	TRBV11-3	ASSLVSPENTGELF
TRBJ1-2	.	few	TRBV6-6	ASSYSNGGGYT
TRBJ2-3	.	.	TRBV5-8	ASSLATGVGTDTQY